This T cell receptor (beta chain) appears in the sequencing data of a study of T cell responses to AZD1222 COVID-19 vaccine. Across the whole study: Doses given second, at about 4 or about 12 weeks, were pooled.

This table comes from immunoSEQ multiplex PCR, and its TCRdb copy is limited to in-frame clones, with some not included. Of about 85,000 clones in the sample, about 87% were seen once. Details on this clone: Antigen: not known.

The study's findings and limits: There were vaccine-associated CD4 TCRs across spike, dominant at 160-218 and 743-854.

Trimming removed 7 bases from V and 5 bases from J, with 21 bases in between. The CDR3 spans 15 residues. The germline V gene encodes CDR1 MNHEY and CDR2 SVGAGI. The chain joins TRBV6-5 to TRBJ2-7; D may be TRBD1 or TRBD2 (5 bases each). This clonotype was obtained from an adult in good health. This specimen consisted of peripheral blood, obtained on day 0 of AZD1222 vaccination. The CDR3 loop is CASTTGRGAFHEQYF. In nucleotides, the CDR3 is TGTGCCAGCACAACTGGCCGAGGGGCTTTCCACGAGCAGTACTTC.